This TCR beta chain was profiled in a study of blood T cells in healthy people across ages. Details on this clonotype: The antigen remains unidentified.

Primed by a sample-barcoded 5' primer and a J-beta primer mix, a second PCR proceeded for roughly 7 to 12 cycles. MiXCR was run by TCRdb on the 5' RACE reads, yielding one entry per CDR3 protein. The repertoire consists of about 1,400,000 distinct CDR3 sequences, with around 42% occurring once and the leading ten covering roughly 7.7%. The study, taken as a whole, reports: Whereas aged donors had fewer naive CD4+ cells, long-lived donors had more of them and higher diversity. Age showed a roughly linear inverse relationship with TCR beta diversity per million T cells.

Germline loops: CDR1 SNHLY, CDR2 FYNNEI. Trimming took off 2 bases at V and 7 bases at J, with 12 bases between the two ends. CDR3 length equals 14 residues. The chain joins TRBV2 to TRBJ2-1; D may be TRBD2 (5 bases). The clonotype originates from a woman aged 18-30 years in good health. The sequenced sample consisted of blood. CDR3 in DNA: TGTGCCAGCAGTGAAAGGGAGTTGAGAAATGAGCAGTTCTTC. Protein: CASSERELRNEQFF.